This T cell receptor (beta chain) was identified in a study of cytomegalovirus exposure and HLA in healthy donors. The PCR had 60 Vbeta and 13 Jbeta primers. Original processing notes: There were about 80 million unique TCR beta chains by a later count, and some 11 million of them were shared. Assay used: immunoSEQ multiplex PCR; TCRdb lists only in-frame clones, some missing. Clone size and the V and J calls come from that table; the DNA yielded D and trimming. Among some 130,000 clones listed, roughly 70% were seen once. The germline V gene encodes CDR1 SGHRS and CDR2 YFSETQ. The ends were cut back, 0 bases at V and 3 bases at J, with 14 bases in the middle. There are 16 residues in the CDR3. Notes on the study in general: Among donors in an Asian-associated ancestry cluster, a later analysis reportedly found fewer N-insertions than the roughly 610-donor mean. The study recorded fewer than 200 TCR beta chains that were cytomegalovirus-associated. Prior analysis indicated that the majority of TCR beta V segments exhibited productivity approximately 87% or approximately 30% of the time.

A word on this clone: Its cognate antigen is unknown.

The sequence derives from a man in his thirties or forties in good health and CMV-seronegative. Sequenced material: PBMCs. The chain couples TRBV5-1 to TRBJ2-3; TRBD2 is a possible D gene (6 bases). The CDR3 DNA reads TGCGCCAGCAGCTTGGATGCGGGGTATAGAACAGATACGCAGTATTTT. Amino acid sequence: CASSLDAGYRTDTQYF.